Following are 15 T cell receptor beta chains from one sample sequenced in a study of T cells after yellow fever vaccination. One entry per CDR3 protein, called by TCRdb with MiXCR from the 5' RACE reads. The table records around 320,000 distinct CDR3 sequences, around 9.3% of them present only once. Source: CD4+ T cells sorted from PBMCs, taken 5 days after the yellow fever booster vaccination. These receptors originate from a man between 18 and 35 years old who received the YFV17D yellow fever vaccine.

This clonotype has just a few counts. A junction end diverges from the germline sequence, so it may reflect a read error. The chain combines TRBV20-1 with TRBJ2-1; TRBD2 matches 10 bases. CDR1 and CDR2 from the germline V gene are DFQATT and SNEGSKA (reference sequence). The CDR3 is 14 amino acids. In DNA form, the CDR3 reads TGCAGTGCTAGATTGGGACTAGCGTACAGTGAGCAGTTCTTC. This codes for CSARLGLAYSEQFF.

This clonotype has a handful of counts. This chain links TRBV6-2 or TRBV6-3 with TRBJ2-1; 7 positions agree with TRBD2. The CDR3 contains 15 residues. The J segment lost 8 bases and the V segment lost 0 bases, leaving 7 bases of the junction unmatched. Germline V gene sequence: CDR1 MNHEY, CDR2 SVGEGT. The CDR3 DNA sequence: TGTGCCAGCAGTTACTCGCCAGCGGGGACTCATGAGCAGTTCTTC. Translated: CASSYSPAGTHEQFF.

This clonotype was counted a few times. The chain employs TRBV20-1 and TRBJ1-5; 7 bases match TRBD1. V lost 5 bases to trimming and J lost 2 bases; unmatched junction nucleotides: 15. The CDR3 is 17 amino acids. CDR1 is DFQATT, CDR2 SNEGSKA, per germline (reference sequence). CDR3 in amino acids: CSARGLETGRGNQPQHF. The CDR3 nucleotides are TGCAGTGCTCGGGGGCTAGAGACAGGGCGCGGCAATCAGCCCCAGCATTTT.

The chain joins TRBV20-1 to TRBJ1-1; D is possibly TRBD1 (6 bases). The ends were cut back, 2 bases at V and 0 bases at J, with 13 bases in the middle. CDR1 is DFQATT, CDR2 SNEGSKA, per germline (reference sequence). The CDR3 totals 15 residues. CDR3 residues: CSARQTRGLNTEAFF. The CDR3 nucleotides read TGCAGTGCTAGACAAACCAGGGGATTGAACACTGAAGCTTTCTTT.

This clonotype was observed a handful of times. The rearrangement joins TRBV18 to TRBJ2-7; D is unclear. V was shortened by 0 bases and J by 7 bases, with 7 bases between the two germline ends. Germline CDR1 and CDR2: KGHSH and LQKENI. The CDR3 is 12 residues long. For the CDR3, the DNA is TGTGCCAGCTCACCACCCCTGGGGGAGCAGTACGTC. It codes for CASSPPLGEQYV.

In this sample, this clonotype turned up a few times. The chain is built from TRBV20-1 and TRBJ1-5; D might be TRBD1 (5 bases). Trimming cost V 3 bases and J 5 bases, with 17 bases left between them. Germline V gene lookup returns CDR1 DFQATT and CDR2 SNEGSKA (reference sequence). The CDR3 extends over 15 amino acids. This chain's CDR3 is CSASGRSGLDQPQHF. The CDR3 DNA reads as TGCAGTGCTAGCGGTCGGTCAGGGCTGGATCAGCCCCAGCATTTT.

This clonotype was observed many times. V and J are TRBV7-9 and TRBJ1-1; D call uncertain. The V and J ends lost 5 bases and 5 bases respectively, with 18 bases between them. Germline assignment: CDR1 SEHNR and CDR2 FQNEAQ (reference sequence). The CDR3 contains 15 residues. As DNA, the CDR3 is TGTGCCAGCAGCCTCCTGGCCCCATCGGGGACTGAAGCTTTCTTT. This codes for CASSLLAPSGTEAFF.

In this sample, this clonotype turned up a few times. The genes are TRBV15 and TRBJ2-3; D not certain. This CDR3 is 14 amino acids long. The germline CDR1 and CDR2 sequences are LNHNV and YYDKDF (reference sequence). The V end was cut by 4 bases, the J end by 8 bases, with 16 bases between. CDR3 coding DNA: TGTGCCACCAGCATTGCCCCGCCGGGTGGTACGCAGTATTTT. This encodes CATSIAPPGGTQYF.

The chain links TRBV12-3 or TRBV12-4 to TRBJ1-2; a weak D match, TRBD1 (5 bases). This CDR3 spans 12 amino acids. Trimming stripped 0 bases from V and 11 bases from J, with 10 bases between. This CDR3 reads CASSLARQGYTF. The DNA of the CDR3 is TGTGCCAGCAGTTTAGCCCGGCAGGGTTACACCTTC.

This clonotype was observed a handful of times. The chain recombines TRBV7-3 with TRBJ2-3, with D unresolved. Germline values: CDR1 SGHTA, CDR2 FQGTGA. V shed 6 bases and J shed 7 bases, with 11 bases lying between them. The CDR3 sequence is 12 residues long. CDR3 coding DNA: TGTGCCAGCAGTTCCGGGTCCTATACGCAGTATTTT. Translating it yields CASSSGSYTQYF.

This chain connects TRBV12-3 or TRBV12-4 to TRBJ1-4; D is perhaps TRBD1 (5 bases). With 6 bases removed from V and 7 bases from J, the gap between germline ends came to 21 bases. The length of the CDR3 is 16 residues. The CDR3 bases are TGTGCCAGCAGCCCCTACGCAGGACAAGTCAGTGAAAAACTGTTTTTT. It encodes CASSPYAGQVSEKLFF.

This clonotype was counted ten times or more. For the CDR3, the DNA is TGTGCCATCAGTGAGCTGGGTCAGCTCGAGTCAGATACGCAGTATTTT. Protein sequence: CAISELGQLESDTQYF. The chain uses TRBV10-3 and TRBJ2-3; D is undetermined. The V gene's germline CDR1 is ENHRY and CDR2 SYGVKD. This CDR3 has 16 amino acids. Trimming took off 2 bases at V and 4 bases at J, with 16 bases between the two ends.

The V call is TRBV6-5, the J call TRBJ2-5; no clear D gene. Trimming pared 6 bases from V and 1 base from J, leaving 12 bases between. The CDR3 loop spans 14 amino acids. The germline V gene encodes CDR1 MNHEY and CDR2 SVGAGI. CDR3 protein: CASRPGSAQETQYF. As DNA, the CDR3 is TGTGCCAGCAGACCTGGGTCGGCCCAAGAGACCCAGTACTTC.

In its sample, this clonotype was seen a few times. CDR3 region: CASVAGGPVDTQYF. DNA for the CDR3: TGTGCCAGCGTGGCGGGGGGGCCGGTGGATACGCAGTATTTT. The rearrangement joins TRBV6-2 or TRBV6-3 to TRBJ2-3, with 9 bases aligning to TRBD2. V was pared by 8 bases and J by 6 bases, with 9 bases of the junction left unmatched. Germline assignment: CDR1 MNHEY and CDR2 SVGEGT. The CDR3 contains 14 residues.

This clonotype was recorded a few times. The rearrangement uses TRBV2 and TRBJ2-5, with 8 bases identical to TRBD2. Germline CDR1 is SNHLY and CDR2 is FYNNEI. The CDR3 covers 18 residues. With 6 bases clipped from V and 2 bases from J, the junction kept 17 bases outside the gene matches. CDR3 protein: CASSTTSRGGPDQETQYF. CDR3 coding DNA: TGTGCCAGCAGCACAACATCCCGGGGGGGGCCCGATCAAGAGACCCAGTACTTC.